The 5 T cell receptor beta chains below were found in one sample sequenced in a study of T cells after yellow fever vaccination. TCRdb processed the 5' RACE reads anew with MiXCR; each CDR3 protein has one entry. The sample yields some 550,000 distinct CDR3 sequences, less than 20% seen once. The specimen comprised PBMCs, sampled 15 days after the yellow fever booster vaccination. The receptors derive from a man aged 25-45 years who received the YFV17D yellow fever vaccine.

The J gene is TRBJ2-1, the V gene TRBV28; D gene unclear. Trimming took off 6 bases at V and 5 bases at J, with 11 bases between the two ends. This CDR3 spans 13 amino acids. Germline CDR1 MDHEN, CDR2 SYDVKM. Here the CDR3 DNA reads TGTGCCAGCAGGTGGGGTGGGGACAATGAGCAGTTCTTC. Translation: CASRWGGDNEQFF.

This clonotype was seen a few times. CDR3 DNA sequence: TGTGCCAGCAGTCCGTACAGGGGGAGCGGGGAGCTGTTTTTT. Amino acids: CASSPYRGSGELFF. The chain uses TRBV28 and TRBJ2-2; TRBD1 matches at 8 bases. The CDR3 extends over 14 amino acids. Germline loops: CDR1 MDHEN, CDR2 SYDVKM. V trimming: 5 bases; J trimming: 7 bases; junction bases outside the gene matches: 6.

This clonotype came up a few times. The rearrangement links TRBV25-1 to TRBJ1-1; 8 bases are a match to TRBD1. The CDR3 covers 17 residues. CDR1 is MGHDK, CDR2 SYGVNS, per germline. V shed 1 base, J shed 1 base, and the junction held 8 bases outside the gene matches. CDR3 amino acids: CASSESGQARRNTEAFF. Here the CDR3 DNA reads TGTGCCAGCAGTGAATCGGGACAGGCCCGGCGGAACACTGAAGCTTTCTTT. Drawing the rest from reference TRBV25-1 and TRBJ1-1, the complete variable domain is EADIYQTPRYLVIGTGKKITLECSQTMGHDKMYWYQQDPGMELHLIHYSYGVNSTEKGDLSSESTVSRIRTEHFPLTLESARPSHTSQYLCASSESGQARRNTEAFFGQGTRLTVV.

This clonotype came up a few times. The chain is built from TRBV20-1 and TRBJ2-7; 12 bases fit TRBD2. The CDR3 consists of 14 residues. The V segment lost 5 bases and the J segment 6 bases; nucleotides outside the gene matches: 8. The germline gives CDR1 DFQATT, CDR2 SNEGSKA (reference sequence). DNA of the CDR3: TGCAGTGCTGACCGGACTAGCGGGACTTCCGAGCAGTACTTC. Its protein product is CSADRTSGTSEQYF.

There are a few counts of this clonotype. The chain combines TRBV6-5 with TRBJ2-5; D remains unclear. Germline CDR1 MNHEY, CDR2 SVGAGI. Trimming removed 2 bases at V and 2 bases at J, with 6 bases between. The CDR3 consists of 13 residues. The CDR3 is CASSYGSQETQYF. CDR3 nucleotide sequence: TGTGCCAGCAGTTACGGGTCTCAAGAGACCCAGTACTTC.